The 21 T cell receptor beta chains below come from one sample, sequenced in a study of pediatric ulcerative colitis (dated by TCRdb to between 2018 and 2020). Library construction relied on the immunoSEQ multiplex PCR assay. TCRdb limited this immuneACCESS table to in-frame rearrangements with V and J called. A share of clones is missing; checked studies link under half to unresolved V genes, and the rest is unexplained. The sample includes 57,000 or so clones, with about 87% observed a single time. The ten biggest clones cover about 1.5% of the sample. Sample: blood. The receptors were sampled from a boy younger than 18 who was a control in a study of pediatric ulcerative colitis.

V and J are TRBV9 and TRBJ2-7; D gene unclear. V was cut by 4 bases and J by 6 bases, with 11 bases left in between. Germline V gives CDR1 SGDLS, CDR2 YYNGEE. The CDR3 contains 12 residues. CDR3 in amino acids: CASSPGSPEQYF. CDR3 in DNA: TGTGCCAGCAGCCCGGGCTCACCCGAGCAGTACTTC.

The chain is built from TRBV15 and TRBJ2-2; no clear D. Trimming took 1 base from V and 3 from J, leaving 3 bases between them. Per the germline V gene, CDR1 is LNHNV and CDR2 is YYDKDF (reference sequence). This CDR3 is built from 13 residues. The CDR3 here is CATSRVDTGELFF. The CDR3 bases are TGTGCCACCAGCAGAGTCGACACCGGGGAGCTGTTTTTT.

The chain uses TRBV7-3 and TRBJ1-1; 7 nucleotides line up with TRBD1. The junction had 7 bases not matched to a gene; V was cut back by 5 bases and J by 4 bases. Germline CDR1 and CDR2: SGHTA and FQGTGA. CDR3 length: 14 residues. CDR3 loop: CASSRNRGGTEAFF. The CDR3 nucleotides are TGTGCCAGCAGCCGCAACAGGGGAGGCACTGAAGCTTTCTTT.

This chain uses TRBV15 with TRBJ1-1; unclear D gene. V was cut by 6 bases and J by 2 bases, with 10 bases left in between. Per the germline V gene, CDR1 is LNHNV and CDR2 is YYDKDF (reference sequence). The CDR3 has 13 residues. The CDR3 loop is CATSANVNTEAFF. The CDR3 DNA follows: TGTGCCACCAGTGCGAACGTAAACACTGAAGCTTTCTTT.

This clone was seen only a few times. The genes are TRBV27 and TRBJ2-7; TRBD2 matches 9 bases. In germline, CDR1 is MNHEY, CDR2 SMNVEV (reference sequence). V was clipped by 5 bases and J by 5 bases; unmatched bases: 4. CDR3 length: 13 amino acids. The CDR3 DNA sequence: TGTGCCAGCAGTCCCTGGACTAGCGACGAGCAGTACTTC. It is translated as CASSPWTSDEQYF.

The chain is built from TRBV25-1 and TRBJ2-1; 12 bases fit TRBD2. There are 17 residues in the CDR3. CDR1 MGHDK and CDR2 SYGVNS come from the germline V gene. V lost 3 bases and J lost 5; bases outside the gene matches: 8. The CDR3 sequence: CASSDYRLAGEHNEQFF. CDR3 DNA: TGTGCCAGCAGTGACTATAGACTAGCGGGGGAGCACAATGAGCAGTTCTTC.

V gene TRBV5-1 combines with J gene TRBJ1-4; D is undetermined. V was cut by 4 bases and J by 5 bases, with 15 bases left in between. Germline V lookup: CDR1 SGHRS, CDR2 YFSETQ. This CDR3 is built from 15 residues. The CDR3 region is CASSLRGGKNEKLFF. The DNA for the CDR3 is TGCGCCAGCAGCCTCCGGGGTGGGAAAAATGAAAAACTGTTTTTT. The full variable domain, completed using reference TRBV5-1 and TRBJ1-4, is KAGVTQTPRYLIKTRGQQVTLSCSPISGHRSVSWYQQTPGQGLQFLFEYFSETQRNKGNFPGRFSGRQFSNSRSEMNVSTLELGDSALYLCASSLRGGKNEKLFFGSGTQLSVL.

This clone was seen a single time. The chain employs TRBV4-1 and TRBJ2-7; 8 bases agree with TRBD1. Trimming removed 2 bases from V and 2 bases from J; junction bases left unmatched: 2. This CDR3 is built from 14 residues. Germline values: CDR1 MGHRA, CDR2 YSYEKL. For the CDR3, the DNA is TGCGCCAGCAGCCAAAAGACAGGGGCCTACGAGCAGTACTTC. Protein sequence: CASSQKTGAYEQYF.

The chain is built from TRBV9 and TRBJ1-5; TRBD1 is a possible D gene (6 bases). Germline values: CDR1 SGDLS, CDR2 YYNGEE. V was shortened by 0 bases and J by 0 bases, with 16 bases between the two germline ends. The length of the CDR3 is 18 residues. The CDR3 here is CASSVGQGRNYSNQPQHF. In DNA, the CDR3 is TGTGCCAGCAGCGTAGGGCAGGGGCGAAACTATAGCAATCAGCCCCAGCATTTT.

V gene TRBV11-3 combines with J gene TRBJ2-2; D is possibly TRBD1 or TRBD2 (5 bases each). CDR1 and CDR2 (germline): SGHNT, YENEEA. This CDR3 is built from 18 residues. The V gene lost 1 base and the J gene lost 0 bases, with 15 bases spanning the gap. CDR3 DNA sequence: TGTGCCAGCAGCTTAGGGGGGATAGGAGTTCCGAACACCGGGGAGCTGTTTTTT. As protein: CASSLGGIGVPNTGELFF.

The J gene is TRBJ2-7, the V gene TRBV5-1, with 11 bases matching TRBD2. CDR3 length: 16 residues. The ends lost 7 bases at V and 2 bases at J; junction bases unmatched: 11. Germline CDR1 SGHRS, CDR2 YFSETQ. This CDR3 reads CASSRLAGLGAYEQYF. In DNA form, the CDR3 reads TGCGCCAGCTCCCGACTAGCGGGGCTCGGGGCCTACGAGCAGTACTTC.

Here the CDR3 DNA reads TGTGCCAGCAGCTTAACGCAACCAAATTCACCCCTCCACTTT. Amino acids: CASSLTQPNSPLHF. The V gene is TRBV7-8, the J gene TRBJ1-6, with unresolved D. The CDR3 length is 14 residues. Trimming shortened V by 2 bases and J by 7 bases, and 9 bases separated the two germline ends. Looked up from germline, CDR1 is SGHVS and CDR2 is FQNEAQ.

This clone was observed once. V and J are TRBV6-4 and TRBJ2-3; 11 bases agree with TRBD2. V lost 0 bases to trimming and J lost 4 bases; unmatched junction nucleotides: 3. The CDR3 runs 16 residues. Per the germline V gene, CDR1 is MRHNA and CDR2 is SNTAGT. The CDR3 region is CASSDSSSGGADTQYF. As DNA, the CDR3 is TGTGCCAGCAGTGACTCCAGTAGCGGGGGGGCAGATACGCAGTATTTT.

The J gene is TRBJ1-1, the V gene TRBV18; TRBD1 matches at 7 bases. CDR1 and CDR2 from the germline V gene are KGHSH and LQKENI. This CDR3 is 16 amino acids long. The V and J ends lost 1 base and 3 bases, in that order; junction bases with no gene match: 8. The CDR3, as DNA: TGTGCCAGCTCACCACAGGGGGCGGGTAAGGACACTGAAGCTTTCTTT. The encoded protein is CASSPQGAGKDTEAFF.

V is TRBV11-2 and J is TRBJ2-3; 9 nucleotides match TRBD2. The length of the CDR3 is 16 residues. The V and J ends lost 5 bases and 0 bases, in that order; junction bases with no gene match: 6. CDR1 is SGHAT, CDR2 FQNNGV, per germline. The CDR3 bases are TGTGCCAGCAGCACCCGACTAGCGGCTAGCACAGATACGCAGTATTTT. It specifies CASSTRLAASTDTQYF.

This sequence joins TRBV9 and TRBJ1-1; 8 bases align to TRBD1. The trim removed 0 bases at V and 6 bases at J, leaving 7 bases unmatched. The CDR3 consists of 15 residues. Germline V gene data show CDR1 as SGDLS and CDR2 as YYNGEE. The CDR3 loop reads CASSVDPGGSSEAFF. The CDR3 coding sequence is TGTGCCAGCAGCGTAGATCCAGGGGGCTCTTCTGAAGCTTTCTTT.

The CDR3 bases are TGCAGTGCCAACGTCCCTACTGAGCAGTTCTTC. Protein product: CSANVPTEQFF. The chain recombines TRBV20-1 with TRBJ2-1, with no clear D. The CDR3 is made up of 11 amino acids. Germline V gene lookup returns CDR1 DFQATT and CDR2 SNEGSKA (reference sequence). Trimming took off 6 bases at V and 9 bases at J, with 12 bases between the two ends.

V gene TRBV7-9 combines with J gene TRBJ2-1; 13 positions agree with TRBD2. Unmatched junction bases numbered 7, after V lost 2 bases and J lost 0 bases. The germline V gene has CDR1 SEHNR and CDR2 FQNEAQ (reference sequence). The CDR3 consists of 19 residues. The CDR3 nucleotides are TGTGCCAGCAGCTTAAGAGGACTAGCGGGGGTGAGCTCCTACAATGAGCAGTTCTTC. As protein: CASSLRGLAGVSSYNEQFF.

V is TRBV6-5 and J is TRBJ2-7; 10 bases line up with TRBD2. The CDR3 is 14 residues long. J was trimmed by 2 bases and V by 6 bases; bases with no gene match: 4. Germline values: CDR1 MNHEY, CDR2 SVGAGI. CDR3: CASRRLAGPYEQYF. The CDR3 DNA is TGTGCCAGCAGACGACTAGCGGGTCCCTACGAGCAGTACTTC.

V gene TRBV2 combines with J gene TRBJ1-1; possibly TRBD1 for D (5 bases). Germline CDR1 SNHLY, CDR2 FYNNEI. Trimming removed 3 bases from V and 6 bases from J, with 8 bases in between. The CDR3 is 12 residues long. The CDR3 protein is CASSEQGAEAFF. The CDR3 DNA reads as TGTGCCAGCAGTGAGCAGGGCGCTGAAGCTTTCTTT.

This sequence joins TRBV15 and TRBJ1-2, with 9 nucleotides matching TRBD1. Germline values: CDR1 LNHNV, CDR2 YYDKDF (reference sequence). This CDR3 region has 16 residues. The V and J ends lost 2 bases and 5 bases, in that order; junction bases with no gene match: 9. The CDR3 spells CATSRIPGQGMYGYTF. CDR3 bases: TGTGCCACCAGCAGAATTCCGGGACAGGGAATGTATGGCTACACCTTC.